This TCR beta chain was sequenced in a study of T cells after posttransplantation cyclophosphamide. Sequencing was performed with immunoSEQ multiplex PCR; in TCRdb, only in-frame clones are kept and a portion is missing. The sample lists some 34,000 clones; around 80% were seen once. The CDR3 consists of 15 residues. Germline assignment: CDR1 SEHNR and CDR2 FQNEAQ (reference sequence). Trimming left V 5 bases short and J 3 bases short, with 13 bases between. Treatment was busulfan-fludarabine conditioning, a marrow graft, and cyclophosphamide on days +3 and +4. The origin of this receptor is a female patient aged 40-50 years who received an allogeneic stem cell transplant from a related donor, was CMV-positive, and had no GVHD. Part of the T cell pool may stem from the graft donor. Here the sequenced sample was CD4+ T cells sorted from blood, taken 1,700 to 2,000 days after a stem cell transplant with posttransplant cyclophosphamide. The chain couples TRBV7-9 to TRBJ2-2; no clear D gene. CDR3 residues: CASSPVGRYTGELFF. DNA of the CDR3: TGTGCCAGCAGCCCTGTGGGCAGATACACCGGGGAGCTGTTTTTT.